This T cell receptor beta chain is drawn from a study of CD4+ T cells in melanoma (dated by TCRdb to the early 2020s). General notes on the study: Neoantigen-specific CD4+ T cells in human melanoma were what the study investigated.

Overall results and qualifications from the work: Diverse differentiation states were reported to be shown by neoantigen-specific CD4+ T cells in melanoma. The report described a correlation between neoantigen-specific CD4+ T cells and the function of CD8+ T cells, macrophages and B cells.

The donors were melanoma patients. CDR1 and CDR2 are read off the germline V gene as ENHRY and SYGVKD. V is trimmed back by 3 bases and J by 2 bases, and the junction contains 6 bases that no gene match accounts for. The CDR3 runs 16 residues from the cysteine to the phenylalanine. The CDR3 DNA has 48 bases and is translated from base 1. Concerning this clone itself: Its specific antigen is unknown. Base qualities are not provided; no much larger clone lies one nucleotide away.

Receptor libraries were prepared by the immunoSEQ multiplex PCR assay. In TCRdb, the immuneACCESS table is reduced to in-frame sequences with V and J assigned. These tables do not hold every clone; where another copy was compared, an unresolved V gene accounts for under half, and the others remain unexplained. The sample yields 52,000 or so clones; approximately 70% were counted once. Jointly, the top ten make up around 4.8% of the sample. Sequencing input: tumor tissue. The chain is assembled from TRBV10-3 and TRBJ1-3, and 8 bases in between align with TRBD1. The receptor was derived from a human donor with melanoma. The CDR3 reads CAISDFGQGPGNTIYF. The nucleotide sequence is given as TGTGCCATCAGTGACTTCGGACAGGGCCCTGGAAACACCATATATTTT.